Reported below is one TCR beta chain. No antigen is known for it. The CDR3 holds 17 amino acids from the cysteine to the phenylalanine. A DNA sequence was not provided. CDR1 and CDR2, per the germline V gene, are SQVTM and ANQGSEA. Each CD8+ T cell subset was flow-sorted in triplicate, with approximately 300,000 cells per subset placed directly into RLT lysis buffer. To exclude memory contaminants, naive CD8+ T cells were stringently defined as CD45RO-CCR7+CD27+CD95-. Using standard density gradient centrifugation, peripheral blood mononuclear cells were isolated from buffy coats. A FACSAria III was used to flow-sort naive CXCR3-negative and CXCR3-positive CD8+ T cells. Total RNA was extracted from sorted cells with an RNeasy Mini Kit. The data originate from a study of CXCR3-negative and CXCR3-positive naive CD8 T cells (dated by TCRdb to between 2019 and 2020). Describing the broader study: In total, some 140 million TRB reads were obtained, or roughly 1.5 +/- 0.3 million reads per library. Diversity and physicochemical repertoire analyses were performed on approximately 10 donors pooled from two independent experiments. For the TRBV-TRBJ cluster analysis, the naive subsets came from a handful of donors, while the memory cells came from 3 donors.

The sequencer was a NextSeq 550. The Human TCR Profiling Kit (MiLaboratory) was used to prepare UMI-labeled 5' RACE TRB cDNA libraries. The full amount of extracted RNA was used for cDNA synthesis, and the full amount of resulting cDNA was used for PCR amplification. Libraries were prepared in parallel with an identical number of PCR cycles. As for how the authors treated the data: MIGEC and MiXCR extracted about 50,000 +/- 10,000 unique UMI-labeled TRB cDNA molecules per library, requiring at least two reads per UMI. An average of approximately 40,000 +/- 10,000 functional in-frame TRB CDR3 nucleotide clonotypes without stop codons was found per library. After downsampling to 5000 UMI-labeled TRB molecules per sample, diversity metrics, including normalized Shannon-Wiener and Chao1, were computed in VDJtools. Clonotype-size-weighted physicochemical properties of the central five CDR3 residues (interaction energy, strength, volume and Kidera factor 4) were computed in VDJtools. TCRdb reprocessed the reads and lists each CDR3 protein sequence as a single entry, with no DNA. The V and J calls and clone size are TCRdb's, not the authors'. The table kept for this sample lists 150,000 to 170,000 distinct CDR3 sequences. Together, the top ten hold about 0.44% of the sample.

What the research found in general, with its limitations: Within the same donor, TRBV-TRBJ usage looked similar between naive CXCR3-negative and CXCR3-positive cells, but memory cells had distinct patterns. Because surface CD5, which is linked to self-reactivity in mice, was comparable between the naive subsets, TCR interaction strength was also inferred from TRB CDR3 physicochemical properties. Both naive subsets had comparably high repertoire diversity, while memory CD8+ T cells had much lower repertoire diversity. Compared with CXCR3-negative naive cells, CXCR3-positive naive cells had TRB CDR3s with higher hydrophobicity (lower Kidera factor 4), lower energy, and higher strength and volume indices. Freshly isolated PBMCs were used for most assays because CXCR3 expression went down partially after cryopreservation.

Sequenced: naive CXCR3+ CD8+ T cells from blood. In the paper's terms, the cell subset or site label means: CD45RO-CCR7+CD27+CD95- naive CD8+ T cells expressing CXCR3 (TNR3+). This receptor was identified in a human donor in good health. Some clones in this sample may be carry-over from other donors' samples. The chain is assembled from TRBV29-1 and TRBJ2-2; checking the TCRdb D call of TRBD1 is not possible without DNA. The CDR3 region has the sequence CSVELSTGTGNTGELFF.